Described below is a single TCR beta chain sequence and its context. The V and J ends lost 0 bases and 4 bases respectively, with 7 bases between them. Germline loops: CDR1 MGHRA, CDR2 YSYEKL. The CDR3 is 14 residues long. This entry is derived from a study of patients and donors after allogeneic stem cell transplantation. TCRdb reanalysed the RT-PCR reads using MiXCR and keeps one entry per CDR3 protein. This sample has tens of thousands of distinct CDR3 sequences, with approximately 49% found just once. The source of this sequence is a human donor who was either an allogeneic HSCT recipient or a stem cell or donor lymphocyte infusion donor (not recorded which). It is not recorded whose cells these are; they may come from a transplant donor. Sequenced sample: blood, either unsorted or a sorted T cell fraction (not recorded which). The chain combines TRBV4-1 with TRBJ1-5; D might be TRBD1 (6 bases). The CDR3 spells CASSQEGANQPQHF. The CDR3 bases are TGCGCCAGCAGCCAAGAGGGGGCAAATCAGCCCCAGCATTTT.